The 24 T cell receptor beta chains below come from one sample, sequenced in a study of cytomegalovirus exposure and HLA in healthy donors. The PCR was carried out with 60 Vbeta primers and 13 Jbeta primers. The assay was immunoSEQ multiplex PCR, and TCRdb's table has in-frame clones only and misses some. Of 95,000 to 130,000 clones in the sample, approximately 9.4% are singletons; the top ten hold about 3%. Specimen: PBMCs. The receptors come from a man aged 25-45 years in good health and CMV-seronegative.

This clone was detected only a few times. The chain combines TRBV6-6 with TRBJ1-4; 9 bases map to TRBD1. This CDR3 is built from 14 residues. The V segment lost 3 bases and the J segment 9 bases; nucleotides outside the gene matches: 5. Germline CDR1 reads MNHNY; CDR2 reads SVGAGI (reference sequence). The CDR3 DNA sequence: TGTGCCAGCAGTTATGGGACAGGGTTGAAAAAACTGTTTTTT. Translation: CASSYGTGLKKLFF.

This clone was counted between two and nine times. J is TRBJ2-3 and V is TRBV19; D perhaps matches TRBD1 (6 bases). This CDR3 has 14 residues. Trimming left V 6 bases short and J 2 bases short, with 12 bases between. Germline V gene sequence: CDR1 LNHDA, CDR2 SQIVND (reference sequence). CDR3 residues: CASSPTGNTDTQYF. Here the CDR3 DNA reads TGTGCCAGTAGCCCGACAGGTAACACAGATACGCAGTATTTT.

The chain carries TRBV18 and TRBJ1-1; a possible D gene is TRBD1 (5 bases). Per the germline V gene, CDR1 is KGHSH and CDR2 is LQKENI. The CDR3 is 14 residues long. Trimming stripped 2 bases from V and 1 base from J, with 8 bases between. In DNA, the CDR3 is TGTGCCAGCTCACCAGTCGGGGGGAACACTGAAGCTTTCTTT. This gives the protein CASSPVGGNTEAFF.

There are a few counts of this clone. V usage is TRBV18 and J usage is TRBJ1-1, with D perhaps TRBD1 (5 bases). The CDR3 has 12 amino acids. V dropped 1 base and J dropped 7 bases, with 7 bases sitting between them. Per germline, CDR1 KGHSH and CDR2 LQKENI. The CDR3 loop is CASSPQGIEAFF. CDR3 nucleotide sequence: TGTGCCAGCTCACCACAGGGGATTGAAGCTTTCTTT.

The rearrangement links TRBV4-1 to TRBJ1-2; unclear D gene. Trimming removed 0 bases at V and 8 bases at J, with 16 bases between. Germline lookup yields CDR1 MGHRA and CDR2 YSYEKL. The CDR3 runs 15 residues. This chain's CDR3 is CASSQDQAIAGGYTF. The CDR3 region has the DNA TGCGCCAGCAGCCAAGATCAAGCGATAGCGGGAGGCTACACCTTC.

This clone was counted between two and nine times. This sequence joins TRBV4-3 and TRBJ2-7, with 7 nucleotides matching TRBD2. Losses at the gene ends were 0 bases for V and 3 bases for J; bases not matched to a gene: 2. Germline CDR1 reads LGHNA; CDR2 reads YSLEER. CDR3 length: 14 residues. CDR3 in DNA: TGCGCCAGCAGCCAAGATCGCGGGGGCTACGAGCAGTACTTC. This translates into CASSQDRGGYEQYF.

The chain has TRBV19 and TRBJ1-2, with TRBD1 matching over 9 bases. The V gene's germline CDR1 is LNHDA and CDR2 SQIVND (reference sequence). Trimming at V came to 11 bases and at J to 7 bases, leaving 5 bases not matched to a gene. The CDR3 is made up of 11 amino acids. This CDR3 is CASRDRAGYTF. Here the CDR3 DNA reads TGTGCCTCCCGGGACAGGGCTGGCTACACCTTC.

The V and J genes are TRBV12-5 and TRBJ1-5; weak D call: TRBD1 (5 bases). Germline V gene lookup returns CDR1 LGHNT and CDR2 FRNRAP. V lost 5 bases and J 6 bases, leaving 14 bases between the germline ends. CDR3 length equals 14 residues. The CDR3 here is CASGPRGDGQPQHF. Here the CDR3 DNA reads TGTGCTAGTGGTCCCCGGGGGGATGGTCAGCCCCAGCATTTT.

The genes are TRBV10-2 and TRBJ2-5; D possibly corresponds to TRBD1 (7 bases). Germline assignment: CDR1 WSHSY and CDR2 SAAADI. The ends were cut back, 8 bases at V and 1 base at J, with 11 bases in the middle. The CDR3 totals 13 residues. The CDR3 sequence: CASGTAGQETQYF. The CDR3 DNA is TGCGCCAGCGGGACAGCGGGCCAAGAGACCCAGTACTTC.

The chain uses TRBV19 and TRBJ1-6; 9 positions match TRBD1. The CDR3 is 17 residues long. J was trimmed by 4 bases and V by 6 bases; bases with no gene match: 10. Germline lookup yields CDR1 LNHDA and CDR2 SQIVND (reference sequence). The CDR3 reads CASSDISGTGYNSPLHF. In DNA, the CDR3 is TGTGCCAGTAGCGACATCTCCGGGACAGGGTATAATTCACCCCTCCACTTT.

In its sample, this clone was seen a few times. The CDR3 reads CASSLTGTSEADTQYF. The CDR3 DNA is TGCGCCAGCAGCTTGACCGGGACTAGCGAGGCAGATACGCAGTATTTT. V is TRBV5-1 and J is TRBJ2-3; 10 nucleotides match TRBD2. The J segment lost 4 bases and the V segment lost 1 base, leaving 6 bases of the junction unmatched. Germline V lookup: CDR1 SGHRS, CDR2 YFSETQ. The CDR3 spans 16 residues.

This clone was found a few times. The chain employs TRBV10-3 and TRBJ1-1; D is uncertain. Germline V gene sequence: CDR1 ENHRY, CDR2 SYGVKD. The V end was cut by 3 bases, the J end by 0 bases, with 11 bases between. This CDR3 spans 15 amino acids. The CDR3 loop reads CAISDYVGLNTEAFF. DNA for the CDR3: TGTGCCATCAGTGATTATGTGGGCTTGAACACTGAAGCTTTCTTT.

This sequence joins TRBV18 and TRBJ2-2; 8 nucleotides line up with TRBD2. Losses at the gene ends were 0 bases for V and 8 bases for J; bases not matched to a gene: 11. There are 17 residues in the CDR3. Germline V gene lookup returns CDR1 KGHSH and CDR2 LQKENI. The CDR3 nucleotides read TGTGCCAGCTCACCACCGCTAGCGGGTTTCAGTTGTGGGGAGCTGTTTTTT. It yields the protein CASSPPLAGFSCGELFF.

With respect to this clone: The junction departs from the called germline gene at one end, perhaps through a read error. CDR3 in amino acids: CASSARQGGGYGNF. Here the CDR3 DNA reads TGTGCCAGCAGCGCTCGACAGGGAGGAGGATATGGGAACTTC. The chain combines TRBV5-6 with TRBJ2-7; D is perhaps TRBD1 (7 bases). This CDR3 contains 14 residues. Germline lookup yields CDR1 SGHDT and CDR2 YYEEEE.

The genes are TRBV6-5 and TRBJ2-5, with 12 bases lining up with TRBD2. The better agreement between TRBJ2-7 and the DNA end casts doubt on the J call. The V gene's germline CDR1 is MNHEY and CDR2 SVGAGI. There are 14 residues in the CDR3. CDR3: CASSRLAGVDEQYF. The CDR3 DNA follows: TGTGCCAGCAGCCGACTAGCGGGAGTGGACGAGCAGTACTTC.

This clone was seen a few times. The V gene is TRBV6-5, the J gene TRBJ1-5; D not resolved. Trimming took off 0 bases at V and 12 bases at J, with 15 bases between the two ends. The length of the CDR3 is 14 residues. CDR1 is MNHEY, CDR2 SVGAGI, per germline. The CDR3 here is CASSYSYGEGNQHF. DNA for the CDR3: TGTGCCAGCAGTTACTCGTATGGGGAGGGTAACCAGCATTTT.

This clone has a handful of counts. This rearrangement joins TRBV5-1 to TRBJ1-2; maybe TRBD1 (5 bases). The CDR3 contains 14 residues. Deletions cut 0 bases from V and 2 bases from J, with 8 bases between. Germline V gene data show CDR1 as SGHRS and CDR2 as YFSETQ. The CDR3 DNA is TGCGCCAGCAGCTTGGTGCAGGGCAACTATGGCTACACCTTC. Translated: CASSLVQGNYGYTF.

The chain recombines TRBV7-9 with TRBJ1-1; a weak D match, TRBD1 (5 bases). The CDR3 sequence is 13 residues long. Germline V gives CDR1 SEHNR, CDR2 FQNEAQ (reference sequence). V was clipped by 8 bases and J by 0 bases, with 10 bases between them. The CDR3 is CASWGGLNTEAFF. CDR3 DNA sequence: TGTGCCAGCTGGGGGGGATTGAACACTGAAGCTTTCTTT.

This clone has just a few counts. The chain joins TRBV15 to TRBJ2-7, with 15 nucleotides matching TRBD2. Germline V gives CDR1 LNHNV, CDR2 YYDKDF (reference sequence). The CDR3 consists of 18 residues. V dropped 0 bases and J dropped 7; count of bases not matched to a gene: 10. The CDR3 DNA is TGTGCCACCAGCAGAGACCATCGGACTAGCGGGGGGGCGGGGGAGCAGTACTTC. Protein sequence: CATSRDHRTSGGAGEQYF.

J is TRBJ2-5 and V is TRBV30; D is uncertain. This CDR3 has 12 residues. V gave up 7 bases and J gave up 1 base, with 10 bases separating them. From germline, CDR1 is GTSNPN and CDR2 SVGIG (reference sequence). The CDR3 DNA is TGTGCCTTCCGAGTAACCCAAGAGACCCAGTACTTC. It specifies CAFRVTQETQYF. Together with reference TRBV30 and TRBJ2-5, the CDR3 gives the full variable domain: SQTIHQWPATLVQPVGSPLSLECTVEGTSNPNLYWYRQAAGRGLQLLFYSVGIGQISSEVPQNLSASRPQDRQFILSSKKLLLSDSGFYLCAFRVTQETQYFGPGTRLLVL.

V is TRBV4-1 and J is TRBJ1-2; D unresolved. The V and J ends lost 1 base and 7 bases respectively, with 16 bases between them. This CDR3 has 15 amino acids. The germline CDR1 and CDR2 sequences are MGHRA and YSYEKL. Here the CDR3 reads CASSQVSVGVSGYTF. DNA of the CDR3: TGCGCCAGCAGCCAAGTAAGTGTAGGAGTCTCTGGCTACACCTTC.

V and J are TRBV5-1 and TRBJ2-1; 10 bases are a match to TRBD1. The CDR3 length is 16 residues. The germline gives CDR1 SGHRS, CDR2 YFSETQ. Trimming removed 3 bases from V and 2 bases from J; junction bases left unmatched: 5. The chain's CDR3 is CASSYRQGATYNEQFF. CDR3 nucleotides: TGCGCCAGCAGCTACCGACAGGGGGCAACCTACAATGAGCAGTTCTTC. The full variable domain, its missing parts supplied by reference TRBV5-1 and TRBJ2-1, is KAGVTQTPRYLIKTRGQQVTLSCSPISGHRSVSWYQQTPGQGLQFLFEYFSETQRNKGNFPGRFSGRQFSNSRSEMNVSTLELGDSALYLCASSYRQGATYNEQFFGPGTRLTVL.

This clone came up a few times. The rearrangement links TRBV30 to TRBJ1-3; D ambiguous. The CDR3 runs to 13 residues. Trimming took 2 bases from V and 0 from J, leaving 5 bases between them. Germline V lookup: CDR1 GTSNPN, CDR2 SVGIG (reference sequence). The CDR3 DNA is TGTGCCTGGAGTCCCTCCTCTGGAAACACCATATATTTT. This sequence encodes CAWSPSSGNTIYF.

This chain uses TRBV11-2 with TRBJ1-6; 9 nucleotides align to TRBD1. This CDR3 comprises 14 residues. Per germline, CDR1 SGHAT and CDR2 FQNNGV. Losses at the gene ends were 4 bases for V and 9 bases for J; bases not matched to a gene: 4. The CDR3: CASSWDRDLSPLHF. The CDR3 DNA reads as TGTGCCAGCAGCTGGGACAGGGATCTTTCACCCCTCCACTTT.